This TCR beta chain was profiled in a study of blood T cell repertoires in COVID-19. Study in general: Specimens from acute and convalescent COVID-19 originated in the United States, Italy and Spain. From T cells, B-cell-depleted T cells, or PBMCs came the material, which was cDNA or gDNA.

Sequencing was performed with immunoSEQ multiplex PCR; in TCRdb, only in-frame clones are kept and a portion is missing. The sample lists approximately 89,000 clones; around 92% were seen once. The germline CDR1 and CDR2 sequences are KGHDR and SFDVKD. Deletions cut 5 bases from V and 1 base from J, with 7 bases between. The CDR3 is made up of 13 amino acids. The chain recombines TRBV24-1 with TRBJ1-1; D gene ambiguous. This clonotype was obtained from a woman in her sixties with active COVID-19. The material sequenced was peripheral blood. The DNA of the CDR3 is TGTGCCACCAGTGCACGACAGAACACTGAAGCTTTCTTT. Encoded protein: CATSARQNTEAFF.